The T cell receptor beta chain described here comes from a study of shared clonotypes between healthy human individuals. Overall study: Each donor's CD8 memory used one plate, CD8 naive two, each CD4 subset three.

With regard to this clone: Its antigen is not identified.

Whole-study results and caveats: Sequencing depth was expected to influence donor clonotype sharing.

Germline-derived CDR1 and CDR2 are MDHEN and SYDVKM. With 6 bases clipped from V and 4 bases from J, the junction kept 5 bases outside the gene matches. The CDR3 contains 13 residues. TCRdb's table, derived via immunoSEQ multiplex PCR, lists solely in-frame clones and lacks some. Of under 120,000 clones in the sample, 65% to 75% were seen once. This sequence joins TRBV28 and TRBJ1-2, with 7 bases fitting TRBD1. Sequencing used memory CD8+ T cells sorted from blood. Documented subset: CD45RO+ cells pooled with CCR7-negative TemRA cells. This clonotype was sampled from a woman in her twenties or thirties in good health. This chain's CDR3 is CASSSGQTYGYTF. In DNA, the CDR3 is TGTGCCAGCAGCTCGGGACAGACCTATGGCTACACCTTC.